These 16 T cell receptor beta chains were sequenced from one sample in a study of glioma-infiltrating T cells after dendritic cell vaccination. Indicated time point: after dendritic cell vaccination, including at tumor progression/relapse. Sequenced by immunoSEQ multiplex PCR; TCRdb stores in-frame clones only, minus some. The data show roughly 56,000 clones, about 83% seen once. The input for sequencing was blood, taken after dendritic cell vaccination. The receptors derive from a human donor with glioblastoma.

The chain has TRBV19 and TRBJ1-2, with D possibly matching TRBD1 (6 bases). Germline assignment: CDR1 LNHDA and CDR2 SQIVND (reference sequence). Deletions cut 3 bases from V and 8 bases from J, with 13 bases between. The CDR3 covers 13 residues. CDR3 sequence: CASSMTTGKGYTF. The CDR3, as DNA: TGTGCCAGTAGTATGACAACAGGGAAAGGCTACACCTTC. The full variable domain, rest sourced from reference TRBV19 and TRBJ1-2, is DGGITQSPKYLFRKEGQNVTLSCEQNLNHDAMYWYRQDPGQGLRLIYYSQIVNDFQKGDIAEGYSVSREKKESFPLTVTSAQKNPTAFYLCASSMTTGKGYTFGSGTRLTVV.

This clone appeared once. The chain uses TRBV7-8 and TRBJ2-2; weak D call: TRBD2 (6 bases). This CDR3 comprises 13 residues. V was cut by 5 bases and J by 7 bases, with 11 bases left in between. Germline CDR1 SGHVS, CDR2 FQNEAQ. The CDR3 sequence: CASSPGGIGELFF. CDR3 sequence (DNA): TGTGCCAGCAGCCCCGGAGGGATCGGGGAGCTGTTTTTT.

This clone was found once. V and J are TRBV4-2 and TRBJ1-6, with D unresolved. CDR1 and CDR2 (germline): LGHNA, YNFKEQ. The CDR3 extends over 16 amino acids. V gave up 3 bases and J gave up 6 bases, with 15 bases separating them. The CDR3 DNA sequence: TGTGCCAGCAGCCAGGTCGGCGGGCCAGCTAATTCACCCCTCCACTTT. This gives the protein CASSQVGGPANSPLHF.

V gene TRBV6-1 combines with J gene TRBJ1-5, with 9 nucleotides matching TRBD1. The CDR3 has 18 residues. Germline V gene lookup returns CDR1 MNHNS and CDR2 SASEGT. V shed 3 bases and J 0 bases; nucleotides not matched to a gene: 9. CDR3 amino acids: CASSDFGTGSFSNQPQHF. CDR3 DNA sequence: TGTGCCAGCAGTGATTTCGGGACAGGGTCTTTTAGCAATCAGCCCCAGCATTTT.

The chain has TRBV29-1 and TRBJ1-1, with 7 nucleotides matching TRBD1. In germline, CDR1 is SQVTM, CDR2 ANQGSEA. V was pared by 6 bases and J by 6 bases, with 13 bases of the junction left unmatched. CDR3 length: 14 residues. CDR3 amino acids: CSVNPNRGSSEAFF. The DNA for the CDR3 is TGCAGCGTGAATCCCAACAGGGGTAGTTCTGAAGCTTTCTTT.

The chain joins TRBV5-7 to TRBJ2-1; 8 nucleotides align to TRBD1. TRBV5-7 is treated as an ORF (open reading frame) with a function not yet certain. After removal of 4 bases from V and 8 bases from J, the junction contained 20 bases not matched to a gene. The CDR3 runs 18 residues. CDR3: CASSPKTLDRGVRDEQFF. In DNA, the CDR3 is TGTGCCAGCAGCCCGAAGACCCTTGACAGGGGAGTTCGTGATGAGCAGTTCTTC.

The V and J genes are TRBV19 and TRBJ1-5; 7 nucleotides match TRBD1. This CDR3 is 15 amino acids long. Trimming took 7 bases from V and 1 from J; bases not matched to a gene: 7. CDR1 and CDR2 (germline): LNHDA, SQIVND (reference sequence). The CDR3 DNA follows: TGTGCCAGTACTCCAGGGACAGCGAGCAATCAGCCCCAGCATTTT. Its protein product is CASTPGTASNQPQHF.

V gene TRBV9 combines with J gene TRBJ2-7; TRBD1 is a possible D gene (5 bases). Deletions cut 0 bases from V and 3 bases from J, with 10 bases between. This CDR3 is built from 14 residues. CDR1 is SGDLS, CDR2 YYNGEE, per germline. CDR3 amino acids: CASSVDVQGYEQYF. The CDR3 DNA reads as TGTGCCAGCAGCGTAGACGTTCAGGGCTACGAGCAGTACTTC.

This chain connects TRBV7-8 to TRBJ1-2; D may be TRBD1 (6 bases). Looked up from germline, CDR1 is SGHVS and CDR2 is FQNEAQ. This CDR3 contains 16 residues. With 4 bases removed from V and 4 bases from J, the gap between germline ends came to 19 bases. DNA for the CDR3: TGTGCCAGCAGCTCCTCAGGGGAGGGGGGTTCCTATGGCTACACCTTC. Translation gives CASSSSGEGGSYGYTF.

CDR3 amino acids: CASSLGNGSNKNIQYF. CDR3 sequence (DNA): TGTGCCAGCAGTTTGGGCAACGGGAGTAACAAAAACATTCAGTACTTC. The chain uses TRBV27 and TRBJ2-4; possible D gene TRBD2, 6 bases. Germline V CDR1 and CDR2: MNHEY, SMNVEV (reference sequence). This CDR3 region has 16 residues. V shed 3 bases and J shed 3 bases, with 15 bases lying between them.

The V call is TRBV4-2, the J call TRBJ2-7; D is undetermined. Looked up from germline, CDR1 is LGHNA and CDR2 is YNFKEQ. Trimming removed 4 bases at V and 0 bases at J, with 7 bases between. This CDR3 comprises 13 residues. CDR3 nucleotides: TGTGCCAGCAGCCCACCTAGCTCCTACGAGCAGTACTTC. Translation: CASSPPSSYEQYF.

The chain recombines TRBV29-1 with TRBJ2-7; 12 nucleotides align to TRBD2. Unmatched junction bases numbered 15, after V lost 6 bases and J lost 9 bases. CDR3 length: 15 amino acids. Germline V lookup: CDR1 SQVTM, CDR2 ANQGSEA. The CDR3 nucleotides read TGCAGCGTCAAGGGCTTCCTAGCGGGGGGGTATGGGCAGTACTTC. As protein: CSVKGFLAGGYGQYF.

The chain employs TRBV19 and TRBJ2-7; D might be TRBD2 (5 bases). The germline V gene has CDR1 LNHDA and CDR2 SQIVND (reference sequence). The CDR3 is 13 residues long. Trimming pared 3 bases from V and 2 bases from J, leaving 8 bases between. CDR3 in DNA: TGTGCCAGTAGTATCGGGCGGGCCTACGAGCAGTACTTC. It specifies CASSIGRAYEQYF.

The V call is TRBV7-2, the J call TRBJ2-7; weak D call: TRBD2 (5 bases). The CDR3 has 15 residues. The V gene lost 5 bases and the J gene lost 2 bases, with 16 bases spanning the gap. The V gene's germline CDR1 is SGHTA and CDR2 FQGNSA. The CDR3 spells CASSPEVLVTYEQYF. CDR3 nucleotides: TGTGCCAGCAGCCCGGAGGTATTAGTCACCTACGAGCAGTACTTC.

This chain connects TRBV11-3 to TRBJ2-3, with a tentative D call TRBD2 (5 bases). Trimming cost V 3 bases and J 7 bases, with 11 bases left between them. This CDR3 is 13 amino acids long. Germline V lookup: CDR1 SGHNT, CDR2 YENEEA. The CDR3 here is CASSFGGPYTQYF. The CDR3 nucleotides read TGTGCCAGCAGCTTTGGCGGGCCTTATACGCAGTATTTT.

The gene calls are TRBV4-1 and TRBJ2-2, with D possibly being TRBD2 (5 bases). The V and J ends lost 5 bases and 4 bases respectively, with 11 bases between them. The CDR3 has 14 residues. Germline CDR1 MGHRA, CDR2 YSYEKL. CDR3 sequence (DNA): TGCGCCAGCAGCATTAGGACTGCCACCGGGGAGCTGTTTTTT. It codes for CASSIRTATGELFF.